These 20 T cell receptor beta chains were sequenced from one sample in a study of blood T cells in healthy people across ages (dated by TCRdb to between 2014 and 2017). The method behind the library was 5' RACE. The sample was run on an Illumina HiSeq 2500. A second PCR of about 7 to 12 cycles was performed with a sample-barcoded 5' primer and a J-beta primer mix. TCRdb passed the public sequencing reads through fastp at Q25 and MiXCR, retaining productive beta sequences. Here each entry gathers all rows of one CDR3 protein and keeps the most common genes and DNA. The sample table contains 700,000 to 850,000 distinct CDR3 sequences; only one count was recorded for roughly 53% of them. Around 41% of the sample lies in the top ten. The sample consisted of blood. Every receptor here comes from a man at least 80 years old in good health.

V gene TRBV20-1 combines with J gene TRBJ2-1; 8 bases line up with TRBD2. The CDR3 runs 14 residues. Germline V gene lookup returns CDR1 DFQATT and CDR2 SNEGSKA (reference sequence). J lost 3 bases, V lost 3 bases, and 4 bases had no gene match. CDR3 sequence: CSASTSGGYNEQFF. The CDR3 DNA reads TGCAGTGCTAGTACCAGCGGGGGCTACAATGAGCAGTTCTTC.

J is TRBJ2-3 and V is TRBV3-1; 7 bases agree with TRBD1. The CDR3 is 15 amino acids. V lost 0 bases to trimming and J lost 14 bases; unmatched junction nucleotides: 14. CDR1 and CDR2 from the germline V gene are LGHDT and YNNKEL (reference sequence). DNA for the CDR3: TGTGCCAGCAGCCAAGAAGGACAGGCCGGCAGATACGCGTATTTT. Translating gives CASSQEGQAGRYAYF.

The chain combines TRBV18 with TRBJ2-1, with D possibly being TRBD1 or TRBD2 (6 bases each). The CDR3 runs 14 residues. The V gene lost 6 bases and the J gene lost 7 bases, with 16 bases spanning the gap. Germline loops: CDR1 KGHSH, CDR2 LQKENI. CDR3 DNA sequence: TGTGCCAGCTCCCCCCGGGGGCCGATAAATGAGCAGTTCTTC. Amino acids: CASSPRGPINEQFF. The full variable domain, its missing parts supplied by reference TRBV18 and TRBJ2-1, is NAGVMQNPRHLVRRRGQEARLRCSPMKGHSHVYWYRQLPEEGLKFMVYLQKENIIDESGMPKERFSAEFPKEGPSILRIQQVVRGDSAAYFCASSPRGPINEQFFGPGTRLTVL.

This clonotype has only a few counts. This sequence joins TRBV5-1 and TRBJ2-7; a weak D match, TRBD1 (6 bases). V lost 4 bases and J 3 bases, leaving 20 bases between the germline ends. The CDR3 runs to 16 residues. Germline V gene data show CDR1 as SGHRS and CDR2 as YFSETQ. The CDR3 DNA sequence: TGCGCCAGCAGCATTGCCCCGACAGGCCAGAACTACGAGCAGTACTTC. Translation gives CASSIAPTGQNYEQYF.

V is TRBV6-5 and J is TRBJ2-1, with 7 bases fitting TRBD2. The V gene's germline CDR1 is MNHEY and CDR2 SVGAGI. J was trimmed by 8 bases and V by 5 bases; bases with no gene match: 12. The CDR3 spans 15 residues. CDR3: CASSRGTMSTDEQFF. The CDR3, as DNA: TGTGCCAGCAGTCGTGGGACTATGAGTACAGATGAGCAGTTCTTC.

This clonotype appeared a few times. The chain joins TRBV27 to TRBJ1-2; D not certain. This CDR3 region has 14 residues. The V end lost 5 bases, the J end lost 0 bases, and 10 bases lay between the germline ends. Germline loops: CDR1 MNHEY, CDR2 SMNVEV (reference sequence). CDR3 sequence: CASSPTPTNYGYTF. CDR3 sequence (DNA): TGTGCCAGCAGTCCGACACCCACTAACTATGGCTACACCTTC.

The V call is TRBV2, the J call TRBJ2-5; 14 bases map to TRBD2. Trimming cost V 7 bases and J 11 bases; bases outside gene matches: 12. Germline loops: CDR1 SNHLY, CDR2 FYNNEI. The CDR3 has 15 amino acids. CDR3 sequence: CASTPRTSGRTEQYF. For the CDR3, the DNA is TGTGCCAGCACTCCTAGGACTAGCGGGAGGACCGAACAGTACTTC.

This chain joins TRBV27 and TRBJ2-5; perhaps TRBD2 as D (6 bases). This CDR3 spans 14 amino acids. Trimming took 4 bases from V and 3 from J, leaving 12 bases between them. Germline V lookup: CDR1 MNHEY, CDR2 SMNVEV (reference sequence). The CDR3 here is CASSSRDLKETQYF. The DNA for the CDR3 is TGTGCCAGCAGTTCCCGGGACTTAAAAGAGACCCAGTACTTC.

The CDR3 sequence: CASSFSGSAEQYF. DNA of the CDR3: TGTGCCAGCAGCTTCAGCGGGAGTGCTGAGCAGTACTTC. The chain carries TRBV27 and TRBJ2-7; 8 nucleotides match TRBD2. V was pared by 6 bases and J by 7 bases, with 8 bases of the junction left unmatched. The CDR3 is 13 amino acids. Germline CDR1 and CDR2: MNHEY and SMNVEV (reference sequence).

The J gene is TRBJ2-2, the V gene TRBV7-6; D not certain. Per the germline V gene, CDR1 is SGHVS and CDR2 is FNYEAQ. There are 13 residues in the CDR3. V was trimmed by 5 bases and J by 3 bases, leaving 7 bases between them. The CDR3 reads CASSPVDTGELFF. The CDR3 DNA reads as TGTGCCAGCAGCCCAGTGGACACCGGGGAGCTGTTTTTT.

The rearrangement uses TRBV12-3 or TRBV12-4 and TRBJ1-5, with 11 positions matching TRBD1. This CDR3 contains 15 residues. V gave up 4 bases and J gave up 6 bases; unmatched junction bases: 5. The chain's CDR3 is CASSSRDRGSQPQHF. The CDR3 DNA follows: TGTGCCAGCAGTTCCCGGGACAGGGGGTCTCAGCCCCAGCATTTT.

This chain joins TRBV5-1 and TRBJ2-5, with D perhaps TRBD1 or TRBD2 (5 bases each). The J call may be mistaken, given a closer DNA end match to TRBJ2-4. This CDR3 spans 14 amino acids. Germline V gene data show CDR1 as SGHRS and CDR2 as YFSETQ. In DNA form, the CDR3 reads TGCGCCAGCAGCTTGACGGGGCCACAAAACATTCAGTACTTC. Amino acids: CASSLTGPQNIQYF.

This clonotype showed up just once. This may arise from a read error, as a much more abundant clone is one base away. The rearrangement joins TRBV3-1 to TRBJ1-2; a possible D gene is TRBD1 (5 bases). CDR3 length equals 15 residues. Germline V gene data show CDR1 as LGHDT and CDR2 as YNNKEL (reference sequence). This CDR3 reads CANSQVRGSHYGYTF. The CDR3 coding sequence is TGTGCCAACAGCCAAGTTAGGGGATCTCACTATGGCTACACCTTC.

The chain recombines TRBV5-1 with TRBJ1-2, with a possible D match to TRBD1 (6 bases). Between the trimmed V and J ends, which lost 0 bases and 3 bases, there was a span of 12 bases. The CDR3 totals 15 residues. CDR1 is SGHRS, CDR2 YFSETQ, per germline. The CDR3 sequence: CASSLGPQGYYGYTF. The CDR3 DNA sequence: TGCGCCAGCAGCTTGGGTCCACAGGGTTACTATGGCTACACCTTC.

CDR3 residues: CASSLEAGQDTQYF. CDR3 DNA: TGCGCCAGCAGCTTGGAAGCGGGGCAAGATACGCAGTATTTT. The rearrangement links TRBV5-1 to TRBJ2-3; 7 bases match TRBD2. CDR3 length equals 14 residues. Germline V lookup: CDR1 SGHRS, CDR2 YFSETQ. J gave up 5 bases and V 0 bases, and 3 bases lay outside the gene matches.

This chain links TRBV3-1 with TRBJ2-1; D is possibly TRBD1 or TRBD2 (5 bases each). Germline CDR1 is LGHDT and CDR2 is YNNKEL (reference sequence). The V end was cut by 4 bases, the J end by 2 bases, with 12 bases between. The CDR3 spans 15 residues. The CDR3 DNA sequence: TGTGCCAGCAGCCGATGGGACGTCACCTACAATGAGCAGTTCTTC. Translating gives CASSRWDVTYNEQFF.

This clonotype has a handful of counts. The rearrangement joins TRBV10-1 to TRBJ2-5; 8 positions match TRBD1. Germline V lookup: CDR1 WNHNN, CDR2 SYGVQD (reference sequence). With 3 bases clipped from V and 3 bases from J, the junction kept 3 bases outside the gene matches. The length of the CDR3 is 14 residues. The CDR3 region has the DNA TGCGCCAGCAGTGACTCGGACAGGGAAGAGACCCAGTACTTC. It encodes CASSDSDREETQYF.

This clonotype has more than one count but fewer than ten. The chain's CDR3 is CASGNQGPDTQYF. The CDR3 coding sequence is TGTGCTAGTGGTAACCAAGGGCCAGATACGCAGTATTTT. The chain has TRBV12-5 and TRBJ2-3; D unresolved. Trimming cost V 5 bases and J 4 bases, with 10 bases left between them. The length of the CDR3 is 13 residues. From germline, CDR1 is LGHNT and CDR2 FRNRAP.

V and J are TRBV7-9 and TRBJ2-1; D possibly corresponds to TRBD2 (6 bases). The CDR3 runs 15 residues. The germline V gene has CDR1 SEHNR and CDR2 FQNEAQ (reference sequence). Between the trimmed V and J ends, which lost 2 bases and 8 bases, there was a span of 16 bases. The CDR3 reads CASSLLLAGTDEQFF. CDR3 coding DNA: TGTGCCAGCAGCTTATTACTAGCAGGAACCGATGAGCAGTTCTTC.

The V gene is TRBV3-1, the J gene TRBJ2-1, with D possibly matching TRBD2 (5 bases). With 0 bases removed from V and 10 bases from J, the gap between germline ends came to 13 bases. Per the germline V gene, CDR1 is LGHDT and CDR2 is YNNKEL (reference sequence). CDR3 length: 14 amino acids. The CDR3 DNA reads as TGTGCCAGCAGCCAAGACCTTGCGGGCGGAGAGCAGTTCTTC. Translating it yields CASSQDLAGGEQFF.